This T cell receptor beta chain comes out of a study of CD8+ T cells in alopecia areata. Germline V gene data show CDR1 as MGHRA and CDR2 as YSYEKL. V lost 4 bases and J 5 bases, leaving 8 bases between the germline ends. This CDR3 has 13 amino acids. TCR sequencing used cDNA made by reverse transcription of extracted RNA. TCRdb's copy holds only in-frame clones and misses some; the assay was immunoSEQ multiplex PCR. In the table there are hundreds of thousands of clones, about 62% of which are singletons. Treatment indicated: oral pan-JAK inhibitor, 5-10 mg twice daily. The chain combines TRBV4-1 with TRBJ1-4; no definite D call. The receptor comes from a human donor with alopecia areata. The starting material was CD4+ T cells sorted from blood, obtained around week 53, from a patient treated with tofacitinib. In nucleotides, the CDR3 is TGCGCCAGCAGCCCCGTTATGAATGAAAAACTGTTTTTT. It specifies CASSPVMNEKLFF.